These 14 T cell receptor beta chains share one sample of origin, sequenced in a study of blood T cell repertoires in COVID-19. This table comes from immunoSEQ multiplex PCR, and its TCRdb copy is limited to in-frame clones, with some not included. The profile shows some 200,000 clones, approximately 87% of them singletons. Sequencing input: peripheral blood. The source is a woman between 45 and 60 years old with acute or convalescent COVID-19.

The chain has TRBV29-1 and TRBJ1-2; D remains unclear. The germline CDR1 and CDR2 sequences are SQVTM and ANQGSEA. The V and J ends lost 6 bases and 8 bases respectively, with 16 bases between them. CDR3 length: 12 residues. The CDR3 DNA follows: TGCAGCGTGGTGATGGGAGGTGAGGGCTACACCTTC. Encoded protein: CSVVMGGEGYTF. The complete variable domain, with remaining parts taken from reference TRBV29-1 and TRBJ1-2, reads SAVISQKPSRDICQRGTSLTIQCQVDSQVTMMFWYRQQPGQSLTLIATANQGSEATYESGFVIDKFPISRPNLTFSTLTVSNMSPEDSSIYLCSVVMGGEGYTFGSGTRLTVV.

In this sample, this clone turned up once. The chain carries TRBV27 and TRBJ2-2; D may be TRBD1 (6 bases). V lost 2 bases to trimming and J lost 5 bases, with 18 bases between them. Germline-derived CDR1 and CDR2 are MNHEY and SMNVEV (reference sequence). The CDR3 is 17 residues long. The CDR3 here is CASSLVQGNSKTGELFF. In DNA form, the CDR3 reads TGTGCCAGCAGTTTAGTACAGGGCAACTCAAAAACCGGGGAGCTGTTTTTT.

This chain joins TRBV27 and TRBJ1-5, with D possibly matching TRBD1 (5 bases). Trimming took 6 bases from V and 0 from J, leaving 12 bases between them. CDR3 length equals 15 residues. Germline assignment: CDR1 MNHEY and CDR2 SMNVEV (reference sequence). The CDR3 loop reads CASSSDSYSNQPQHF. The CDR3 DNA reads TGTGCCAGCAGCTCCGACAGTTATAGCAATCAGCCCCAGCATTTT.

The rearrangement links TRBV7-6 to TRBJ2-2, with D maybe TRBD2 (5 bases). Germline assignment: CDR1 SGHVS and CDR2 FNYEAQ. V dropped 0 bases and J dropped 4 bases, with 9 bases sitting between them. The CDR3 extends over 15 amino acids. CDR3 DNA sequence: TGTGCCAGCAGCTTAGCGGCCGGGGTCACCGGGGAGCTGTTTTTT. It encodes CASSLAAGVTGELFF. Complete variable domain (other parts from reference TRBV7-6 and TRBJ2-2): GAGVSQSPRYKVTKRGQDVALRCDPISGHVSLYWYRQALGQGPEFLTYFNYEAQQDKSGLPNDRFSAERPEGSISTLTIQRTEQRDSAMYRCASSLAAGVTGELFFGEGSRLTVL.

This sequence joins TRBV5-5 and TRBJ2-1; TRBD2 might be the D (5 bases). V dropped 0 bases and J dropped 4 bases, with 8 bases sitting between them. CDR3 size: 14 residues. CDR1 and CDR2 (germline): SGHKS, YYEKEE (reference sequence). The CDR3 is CASSLVGVYNEQFF. In DNA, the CDR3 is TGTGCCAGCAGCTTGGTCGGGGTTTACAATGAGCAGTTCTTC.

The chain recombines TRBV7-2 with TRBJ2-5; 12 bases line up with TRBD2. V dropped 5 bases and J dropped 4; count of bases not matched to a gene: 5. The CDR3 extends over 15 amino acids. The germline gives CDR1 SGHTA, CDR2 FQGNSA. CDR3 amino acids: CASSLRTSGVETQYF. In DNA form, the CDR3 reads TGTGCCAGCAGCCTAAGGACTAGCGGGGTAGAGACCCAGTACTTC. The full variable domain, in which reference TRBV7-2 and TRBJ2-5 provide the parts outside the CDR3, is GAGVSQSPSNKVTEKGKDVELRCDPISGHTALYWYRQSLGQGLEFLIYFQGNSAPDKSGLPSDRFSAERTGGSVSTLTIQRTQQEDSAVYLCASSLRTSGVETQYFGPGTRLLVL.

V is TRBV7-3 and J is TRBJ2-2, with 9 nucleotides matching TRBD2. V shed 5 bases, J shed 2 bases, and the junction held 6 bases outside the gene matches. Germline V gene lookup returns CDR1 SGHTA and CDR2 FQGTGA. The CDR3 is made up of 16 amino acids. The CDR3 DNA reads as TGTGCCAGCAGCCCTATAGCGGGGGTCAACACCGGGGAGCTGTTTTTT. This encodes CASSPIAGVNTGELFF. The full variable domain, in which reference TRBV7-3 and TRBJ2-2 provide the parts outside the CDR3, is GAGVSQTPSNKVTEKGKYVELRCDPISGHTALYWYRQSLGQGPEFLIYFQGTGAADDSGLPNDRFFAVRPEGSVSTLKIQRTERGDSAVYLCASSPIAGVNTGELFFGEGSRLTVL.

The V gene is TRBV12-5, the J gene TRBJ2-7; 9 nucleotides agree with TRBD2. Germline-derived CDR1 and CDR2 are LGHNT and FRNRAP. The CDR3 spans 16 residues. The J segment lost 6 bases and the V segment lost 3 bases, leaving 12 bases of the junction unmatched. CDR3 in amino acids: CASGFGDSSGISEQYF. CDR3 DNA sequence: TGTGCTAGTGGTTTCGGCGATTCTAGCGGGATCTCCGAGCAGTACTTC.

This chain connects TRBV20-1 to TRBJ2-7; 9 bases align to TRBD2. The CDR3 is 13 residues long. Germline CDR1 and CDR2: DFQATT and SNEGSKA (reference sequence). V was pared by 3 bases and J by 6 bases, with 6 bases of the junction left unmatched. The DNA for the CDR3 is TGCAGTGCTAGTGCGCGGGGGGGCTTCGAGCAGTACTTC. It is translated as CSASARGGFEQYF.

V and J are TRBV18 and TRBJ1-1, with D maybe TRBD1 (6 bases). Trimming cost V 0 bases and J 0 bases, with 11 bases left between them. Looked up from germline, CDR1 is KGHSH and CDR2 is LQKENI. The CDR3 consists of 16 residues. The CDR3 region has the DNA TGTGCCAGCTCACCACCGGCAGGGGCTATGAACACTGAAGCTTTCTTT. Translating it yields CASSPPAGAMNTEAFF.

The CDR3 here is CASSPPGTSGITQFF. For the CDR3, the DNA is TGCGCCAGCAGCCCCCCGGGGACTAGCGGGATAACGCAGTTCTTC. The chain carries TRBV4-1 and TRBJ2-1, with 13 nucleotides matching TRBD2. The CDR3 extends over 15 amino acids. The germline gives CDR1 MGHRA, CDR2 YSYEKL. Losses at the gene ends were 4 bases for V and 12 bases for J; bases not matched to a gene: 9.

In nucleotides, the CDR3 is TGTGCCAGCAGTTTGCGGACAGGGGTGGACTATGGCTACACCTTC. Amino acid sequence: CASSLRTGVDYGYTF. The rearrangement uses TRBV6-5 and TRBJ1-2; 9 positions match TRBD1. The germline V gene has CDR1 MNHEY and CDR2 SVGAGI. V gave up 4 bases and J gave up 3 bases; unmatched junction bases: 6. The CDR3 spans 15 residues.

This clone appeared a few times. The chain carries TRBV7-8 and TRBJ1-2; 8 nucleotides line up with TRBD1. Trimming cost V 5 bases and J 6 bases; bases outside gene matches: 8. The CDR3 consists of 14 residues. Germline lookup yields CDR1 SGHVS and CDR2 FQNEAQ. The CDR3 region is CASSMTGDVDGYTF. As DNA, the CDR3 is TGTGCCAGCAGCATGACAGGGGACGTAGATGGCTACACCTTC.

This chain connects TRBV4-1 to TRBJ1-1; D ambiguous. CDR1 is MGHRA and CDR2 is YSYEKL in the germline V gene. The CDR3 is 12 amino acids. Trimming took off 1 base at V and 8 bases at J, with 8 bases between the two ends. Here the CDR3 DNA reads TGCGCCAGCAGCCAAGGAGGAGTGGAAGCTTTCTTT. Translating it yields CASSQGGVEAFF.